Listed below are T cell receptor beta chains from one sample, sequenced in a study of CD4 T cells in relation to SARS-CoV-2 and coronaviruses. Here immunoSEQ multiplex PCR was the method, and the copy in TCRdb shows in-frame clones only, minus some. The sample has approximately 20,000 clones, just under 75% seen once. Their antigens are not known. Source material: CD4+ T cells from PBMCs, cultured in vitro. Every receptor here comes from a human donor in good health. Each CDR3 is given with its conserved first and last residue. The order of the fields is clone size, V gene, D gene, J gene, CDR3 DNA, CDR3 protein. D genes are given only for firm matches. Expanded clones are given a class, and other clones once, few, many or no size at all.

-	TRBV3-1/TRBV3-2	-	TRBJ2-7	TGTGCCAGCAGCCAAGGTCGGTTGGGAGGCTACGAGCAGTACTTC	CASSQGRLGGYEQYF
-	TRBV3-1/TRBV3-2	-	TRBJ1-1	TGTGCCAGCCGCTATAGGGAGGAAGCTTTCTTT	CASRYREEAFF
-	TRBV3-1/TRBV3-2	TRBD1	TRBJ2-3	TGTGCCAGCAGCCAAGGGACAGGGGGAACAGATACGCAGTATTTT	CASSQGTGGTDTQYF
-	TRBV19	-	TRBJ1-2	TGTGCCAGTAGTTCTTTTGTGTTGGAAGGCTACACCTTC	CASSSFVLEGYTF
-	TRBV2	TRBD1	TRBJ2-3	TGTGCCAGCAGGCGGACAGGGGGCACAGATACGCAGTATTTT	CASRRTGGTDTQYF
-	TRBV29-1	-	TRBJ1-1	TGCAGCGTTGGAGCTGTTGTAGGGGCGGAAGCTTTCTTT	CSVGAVVGAEAFF
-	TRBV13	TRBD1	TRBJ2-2	TGTGCCAGCAGCCGTACCGGACAGGGCCTTACCGGGGAGCTGTTTTTT	CASSRTGQGLTGELFF
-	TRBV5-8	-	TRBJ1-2	TGTGCCAGCAGCCCACCAGATTGGGGCTATGGCTACACCTTC	CASSPPDWGYGYTF
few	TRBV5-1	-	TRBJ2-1	TGCGCCAGCAGTGAGGCGGAATCCTACAATGAGCAGTTCTTC	CASSEAESYNEQFF
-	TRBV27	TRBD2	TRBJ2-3	TGTGCCACCAAGGCCGGGACTAGCGGGATTAACACAGATACGCAGTATTTT	CATKAGTSGINTDTQYF
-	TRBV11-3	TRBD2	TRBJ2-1	TGTGCCAGCAGCGATACTAGCGTGGACGGTGAGCAGTTCTTC	CASSDTSVDGEQFF
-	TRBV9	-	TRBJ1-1	TGTGCCAGCAGCCCGAGTGGCCAGCCGAACACTGAAGCTTTCTTT	CASSPSGQPNTEAFF
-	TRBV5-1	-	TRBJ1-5	TGCGCCAGCAGCTTGGACGGCAGGGAAGGTCAGCCCCAGCATTTT	CASSLDGREGQPQHF
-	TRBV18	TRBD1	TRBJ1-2	TGTGCCAGCTCACACGACAGGGGGGTTAACTATGGCTACACCTTC	CASSHDRGVNYGYTF
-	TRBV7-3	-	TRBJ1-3	TGTGCCAGCAGCTTAACGGGGGGCGGAAACACCATATATTTT	CASSLTGGGNTIYF
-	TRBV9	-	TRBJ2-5	TGTGCCAGCAGCGTCCCCTTCTGGACAGTATTGGGGGGAGAGACCCAGTACTTC	CASSVPFWTVLGGETQYF
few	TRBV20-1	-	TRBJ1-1	TGCAGTGCTAGTAGTGGTCTGAACACTGAAGCTTTCTTT	CSASSGLNTEAFF
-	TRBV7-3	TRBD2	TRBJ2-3	TGTGCCAGCAGCCCGGGACTAGCGAGTGCAGATACGCAGTATTTT	CASSPGLASADTQYF
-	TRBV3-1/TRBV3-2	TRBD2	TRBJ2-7	TGTGCCAGCAGCCAAGCCCCGGGACTAGTTTTTTACGAGCAGTACTTC	CASSQAPGLVFYEQYF
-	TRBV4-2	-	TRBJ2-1	TGTGCCAGCAGCCAAGACTTTTCGCGGCCAAATGAGCAGTTCTTC	CASSQDFSRPNEQFF
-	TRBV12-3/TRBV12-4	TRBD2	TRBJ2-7	TGTGCCAGCAGTCTAGGACTAGCGGGAGAACAGTACTTC	CASSLGLAGEQYF
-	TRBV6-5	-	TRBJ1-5	TGTGCCAGCAGACAAGGGGATCAGCCCCAGCATTTT	CASRQGDQPQHF
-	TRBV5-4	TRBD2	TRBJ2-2	TGTGCCAGCAGCCCGCGGCTAGCGGGAGAGACCGGGGAGCTGTTTTTT	CASSPRLAGETGELFF
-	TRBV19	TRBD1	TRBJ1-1	TGTGCCAGTAGTCCGATCGGGACAGGGTTCGTATCTGAAGCTTTCTTT	CASSPIGTGFVSEAFF
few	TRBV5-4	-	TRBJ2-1	TGTGCCAGCAGCGCGGCTCGGGGGAATGAGCAGTTCTTC	CASSAARGNEQFF
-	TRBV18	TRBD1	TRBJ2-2	TGTGCCAGCTCACAGGGGACAGGGGCGGCCAACACCGGGGAGCTGTTTTTT	CASSQGTGAANTGELFF
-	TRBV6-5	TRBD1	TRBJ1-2	TGTGCCATCGAATCTGCCGGGACAGGGGGTGGCTACACCTTC	CAIESAGTGGGYTF
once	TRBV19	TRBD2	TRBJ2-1	TGTGCCAGTAGGATAGCGGGGAACTCCTACAATGAGCAGTTCTTC	CASRIAGNSYNEQFF
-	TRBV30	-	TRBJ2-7	TGTGCCTGGAGTGATGAGATCGAGCAGTACTTC	CAWSDEIEQYF
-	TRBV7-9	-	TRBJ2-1	TGTGCCAGCAGCTTAGTGGGACCTTACAATGAGCAGTTCTTC	CASSLVGPYNEQFF
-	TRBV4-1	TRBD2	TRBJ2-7	TGCGCCAGCAGCCAAGGAGAGTGGGCGGGAGGGCACGAGCAGTACTTC	CASSQGEWAGGHEQYF
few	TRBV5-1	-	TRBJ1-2	TGCGCCAGCAGCCCGGCGGTTCACTCCGGCTACACCTTC	CASSPAVHSGYTF
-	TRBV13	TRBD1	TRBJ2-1	TGTGCCAGCAGCCTAGGGGACAGGCAACGTAGCTCCTACAATGAGCAGTTCTTC	CASSLGDRQRSSYNEQFF
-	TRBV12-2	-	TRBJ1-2	TGTGCAAGTCGCCGGGCAGCGGTAATCTATGGCTACACCTTC	CASRRAAVIYGYTF
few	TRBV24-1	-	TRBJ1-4	TGTGCCACCAGTGTTGGGCAGGGGCGGGAAAAACTGTTTTTT	CATSVGQGREKLFF